This T cell receptor beta chain was captured in a study of early T cells in non-severe SARS-CoV-2 infection. Study information: Sequencing of unsorted whole blood was done on bulk RNA, leaving chains unpaired. Study-wide points: Private and CD4 specificities were missed by VDJdb matching, which favored anti-spike CD8 responses.

Unique molecular identifiers tagged individual cDNA molecules. One entry per CDR3 protein results from TCRdb running MiXCR on the 5' RACE reads. The sample includes approximately 37,000 distinct CDR3 sequences, 4.7% of them seen just once. This clonotype appeared many times. The antigen is unknown. The source material was whole blood. The sequence derives from an adult who was a healthcare worker with PCR-confirmed SARS-CoV-2 infection or an uninfected control (not recorded which).

This CDR3 reads CSATTPGQGVSQPQHF. The CDR3 region has the DNA TGCAGTGCTACAACTCCGGGACAGGGGGTCAGTCAGCCCCAGCATTTT. V is TRBV20-1 and J is TRBJ1-5; 11 bases agree with TRBD1. With 4 bases clipped from V and 6 bases from J, the junction kept 11 bases outside the gene matches. This CDR3 contains 16 residues. The germline V gene has CDR1 DFQATT and CDR2 SNEGSKA (reference sequence).